Listed here are 3 T cell receptor beta chains from one sample, sequenced in a study of blood T cell repertoires in COVID-19. Clones were read by immunoSEQ multiplex PCR, and TCRdb kept only the in-frame ones, dropping some. Of hundreds of thousands of clones listed, roughly nine tenths are singletons. Input material: PBMCs or T cells enriched from blood (not recorded which). The source of these receptors is a man in his sixties who had recovered from COVID-19.

This chain links TRBV2 with TRBJ1-1; D not resolved. Trimming removed 6 bases at V and 7 bases at J, with 15 bases between. The CDR3 runs to 13 residues. Germline V gives CDR1 SNHLY, CDR2 FYNNEI. This CDR3 is CASSVHRENEAFF. The CDR3 DNA sequence: TGTGCCAGCAGCGTACACCGGGAAAATGAAGCTTTCTTT.

This clone was counted a single time. This chain links TRBV29-1 with TRBJ2-1; 9 bases match TRBD2. Germline V lookup: CDR1 SQVTM, CDR2 ANQGSEA. Trimming at V came to 4 bases and at J to 6 bases, leaving 4 bases not matched to a gene. The CDR3 is made up of 13 amino acids. CDR3 in amino acids: CSVAWTSANEQFF. The CDR3 DNA reads as TGCAGCGTTGCTTGGACTAGCGCCAATGAGCAGTTCTTC.

The chain carries TRBV24-1 and TRBJ2-6, with 7 bases matching TRBD1. Germline V CDR1 and CDR2: KGHDR, SFDVKD. The trim removed 6 bases at V and 2 bases at J, leaving 3 bases unmatched. This CDR3 has 15 amino acids. CDR3 coding DNA: TGTGCCACCAGTCCAGGGGGAGCTGGGGCCAACGTCCTGACTTTC. Translating gives CATSPGGAGANVLTF.